This TCR beta chain was observed in a study of tumor-infiltrating lymphocytes in localized non-small cell lung cancer. This CDR3 spans 14 amino acids. V was clipped by 6 bases and J by 2 bases; unmatched bases: 5. Germline-derived CDR1 and CDR2 are SGHVS and FQNEAQ. The data were produced by immunoSEQ multiplex PCR, yet TCRdb's version contains in-frame clones alone and is incomplete. The sample records roughly 5,800 clones, around 65% being singletons. This sequence was found in a human donor with non-small cell lung cancer. Sequenced sample: uninvolved lung tissue not adjacent to the tumor. V usage is TRBV7-8 and J usage is TRBJ2-7; 9 bases are shared with TRBD1. Here the CDR3 DNA reads TGTGCCAGCAGGTCCGGGACAGGGACCTACGAGCAGTACTTC. As protein: CASRSGTGTYEQYF.